This TCR beta chain is drawn from a study of blood T cell repertoires in COVID-19. Study information: Samples of COVID-19 (acute and convalescent) were obtained from the United States, Italy and Spain.

This clone was seen a single time. Original methodology: The authors estimated nucleated cell counts from reference gene primer amplification. The protocol was immunoSEQ multiplex PCR, while the TCRdb copy is restricted to in-frame clones and leaves out a portion. V, J and clone size are those of that table, while D and trimming were read from the DNA. This sample has about 250,000 clones, with roughly 88% found just once. This sequence was found in a human donor with COVID-19, enrolled during active disease. The donor label of this sample is uncertain. The specimen was peripheral blood.

The CDR3: CASSPVSGVNYGYTF. The CDR3 region has the DNA TGTGCCAGCAGTCCTGTTTCGGGGGTGAACTATGGCTACACCTTC. This chain links TRBV27 with TRBJ1-2; perhaps TRBD1 as D (5 bases). This CDR3 spans 15 amino acids. Germline CDR1 and CDR2: MNHEY and SMNVEV (reference sequence). Trimming took off 5 bases at V and 2 bases at J, with 15 bases between the two ends.